Presented here are 4 T cell receptor beta chains from one specimen sequenced in a study of cytomegalovirus exposure and HLA in healthy donors. Profiled with immunoSEQ multiplex PCR; TCRdb holds only in-frame clones, not every one. The sample holds 350,000 or so clones, roughly 89% seen once. The sequenced material came from PBMCs. These TCRs come from a woman between 18 and 29 years old in good health and CMV-seronegative.

The V and J genes are TRBV10-3 and TRBJ2-7, with D hard to call. In germline, CDR1 is ENHRY, CDR2 SYGVKD. The CDR3 contains 12 residues. The germline V and J ends were trimmed by 0 bases and 3 bases, with 3 bases remaining between them. The CDR3 loop reads CAISESHYEQYF. In DNA, the CDR3 is TGTGCCATCAGTGAGTCCCACTACGAGCAGTACTTC.

This chain links TRBV5-5 with TRBJ1-1; D is undetermined. V lost 4 bases to trimming and J lost 3 bases, with 10 bases between them. The CDR3 loop spans 13 amino acids. Per the germline V gene, CDR1 is SGHKS and CDR2 is YYEKEE (reference sequence). The CDR3 DNA reads as TGTGCCAGCAGCACAACAGAGTACACTGAAGCTTTCTTT. It yields the protein CASSTTEYTEAFF.

The V and J genes are TRBV6-5 and TRBJ2-3; 7 bases are a match to TRBD1. Unmatched junction bases numbered 6, after V lost 4 bases and J lost 2 bases. CDR3 length: 15 residues. The germline V gene has CDR1 MNHEY and CDR2 SVGAGI. CDR3 sequence: CASSSQGGSTDTQYF. CDR3 bases: TGTGCCAGCAGTTCCCAAGGGGGCTCCACAGATACGCAGTATTTT.

The rearrangement joins TRBV7-2 to TRBJ2-2; TRBD1 matches at 9 bases. The V gene's germline CDR1 is SGHTA and CDR2 FQGNSA. V lost 5 bases to trimming and J lost 2 bases; unmatched junction nucleotides: 3. CDR3 length: 15 residues. CDR3 DNA: TGTGCCAGCAGCCAACAGGGGGCCAACACCGGGGAGCTGTTTTTT. Its protein product is CASSQQGANTGELFF.